These 29 T cell receptor beta chains were all obtained from the same sample, sequenced in a study of T cell responses to AZD1222 COVID-19 vaccine. Method: immunoSEQ multiplex PCR; TCRdb's copy keeps in-frame clones and lacks some. The sample consists of around 100,000 clones, roughly four fifths of them appearing once. Sequenced material: peripheral blood, taken on day 0 of AZD1222 vaccination. Receptors were obtained from an adult in good health.

CDR3 DNA sequence: TGTGCCAGCAGCCTCGTACGACCGGGATCTAGGGGCGGGGAGCTGTTTTTT. Protein product: CASSLVRPGSRGGELFF. V and J are TRBV28 and TRBJ2-2; perhaps D is TRBD1 or TRBD2 (5 bases each). There are 17 residues in the CDR3. Germline V gene sequence: CDR1 MDHEN, CDR2 SYDVKM. Trimming cost V 6 bases and J 7 bases, with 24 bases left between them. The complete variable domain, with remaining parts taken from reference TRBV28 and TRBJ2-2, reads DVKVTQSSRYLVKRTGEKVFLECVQDMDHENMFWYRQDPGLGLRLIYFSYDVKMKEKGDIPEGYSVSREKKERFSLILESASTNQTSMYLCASSLVRPGSRGGELFFGEGSRLTVL.

This chain uses TRBV2 with TRBJ2-2; TRBD1 or TRBD2 may be the D gene (6 bases each). Trimming shortened V by 6 bases and J by 4 bases, and 15 bases separated the two germline ends. CDR3 length: 15 amino acids. Germline CDR1 and CDR2: SNHLY and FYNNEI. CDR3 region: CASRGRGLGTGELFF. In DNA form, the CDR3 reads TGTGCCAGCAGGGGTCGGGGGCTTGGCACCGGGGAGCTGTTTTTT.

The chain recombines TRBV2 with TRBJ1-1; D gene uncertain. V was clipped by 2 bases and J by 3 bases, with 7 bases between them. This CDR3 spans 13 amino acids. Germline CDR1 SNHLY, CDR2 FYNNEI. DNA of the CDR3: TGTGCCAGCAGTGAACCGGGTTACACTGAAGCTTTCTTT. This gives the protein CASSEPGYTEAFF.

The J gene is TRBJ1-3, the V gene TRBV6-1, with TRBD1 as a possible D gene (5 bases). Germline values: CDR1 MNHNS, CDR2 SASEGT. V was shortened by 0 bases and J by 2 bases, with 8 bases between the two germline ends. This CDR3 contains 15 residues. The CDR3, as DNA: TGTGCCAGCAGTGAAGCGGGGGGGACTGGAAACACCATATATTTT. Translation: CASSEAGGTGNTIYF.

The rearrangement uses TRBV7-2 and TRBJ2-7; D possibly corresponds to TRBD1 (6 bases). The V end was cut by 4 bases, the J end by 0 bases, with 13 bases between. This CDR3 has 15 residues. Per germline, CDR1 SGHTA and CDR2 FQGNSA. CDR3 residues: CASSSPTGSSYEQYF. CDR3 coding DNA: TGTGCCAGCAGCTCCCCCACAGGGAGCTCCTACGAGCAGTACTTC.

This clone has more than one count but fewer than ten. The rearrangement links TRBV6-2 or TRBV6-3 to TRBJ1-5; maybe TRBD1 (6 bases). CDR3 length: 15 residues. V shed 0 bases and J shed 3 bases, with 9 bases lying between them. The germline V gene encodes CDR1 MNHEY and CDR2 SVGEGT. CDR3: CASSYSRGYNQPQHF. Here the CDR3 DNA reads TGTGCCAGCAGTTACTCGAGGGGGTACAATCAGCCCCAGCATTTT.

This clone was seen only a few times. J is TRBJ2-4 and V is TRBV4-1, with 7 nucleotides matching TRBD2. The ends lost 1 base at V and 0 bases at J; junction bases unmatched: 9. The CDR3 contains 18 residues. Germline loops: CDR1 MGHRA, CDR2 YSYEKL. The CDR3 sequence: CASSQAAGQALAKNIQYF. The CDR3 DNA reads as TGCGCCAGCAGCCAAGCAGCGGGGCAGGCTCTAGCCAAAAACATTCAGTACTTC.

The chain is built from TRBV3-1 (or the pseudogene TRBV3-2) and TRBJ1-6; D remains unclear. The CDR3 loop spans 13 amino acids. V lost 1 base and J lost 9, with 7 bases in between. Germline V lookup: CDR1 LGHDT, CDR2 YNNKEL (reference sequence). In DNA form, the CDR3 reads TGTGCCAGCAGCCAAGCTAACGGTTCACCCCTCCACTTT. This gives the protein CASSQANGSPLHF.

The V call is TRBV28, the J call TRBJ2-2, with 9 bases matching TRBD1. Germline CDR1 MDHEN, CDR2 SYDVKM. There are 17 residues in the CDR3. Unmatched junction bases numbered 9, after V lost 5 bases and J lost 2 bases. CDR3 protein: CASSVPLGQGNTGELFF. The CDR3, as DNA: TGTGCCAGCAGTGTCCCCTTGGGACAGGGAAACACCGGGGAGCTGTTTTTT.

The chain recombines TRBV10-3 with TRBJ1-2; 7 bases are shared with TRBD1. CDR3 length: 14 residues. The V gene's germline CDR1 is ENHRY and CDR2 SYGVKD. J lost 7 bases, V lost 0 bases, and 5 bases had no gene match. CDR3 coding DNA: TGTGCCATCAGTGAGTCGGAGGGGGCCGGTGGCTACACCTTC. As protein: CAISESEGAGGYTF.

CDR3 sequence reads: CASRYRGGEQFF. CDR3 in DNA: TGTGCCAGCAGGTACAGAGGGGGTGAGCAGTTCTTC. The genes are TRBV11-3 and TRBJ2-1, with D possibly TRBD1 on 6 matching bases. With 6 bases removed from V and 9 bases from J, the gap between germline ends came to 12 bases. The CDR3 is 12 amino acids. Germline V CDR1 and CDR2: SGHNT, YENEEA.

J is TRBJ1-2 and V is TRBV3-1 (or the pseudogene TRBV3-2); D is possibly TRBD1 (5 bases). V shed 4 bases and J shed 5 bases, with 11 bases lying between them. This CDR3 contains 13 residues. Germline V gene lookup returns CDR1 LGHDT and CDR2 YNNKEL (reference sequence). The CDR3 bases are TGTGCCAGCAGCCTTGCGGAGGGGTATGGCTACACCTTC. This sequence encodes CASSLAEGYGYTF.

The genes are TRBV19 and TRBJ2-1, with 9 bases lining up with TRBD1. The CDR3 consists of 13 residues. CDR1 is LNHDA, CDR2 SQIVND, per germline (reference sequence). The trim removed 9 bases at V and 5 bases at J, leaving 5 bases unmatched. In nucleotides, the CDR3 is TGTGCCAGACCCGGGACAGGGAACAATGAGCAGTTCTTC. It is translated as CARPGTGNNEQFF.

The rearrangement uses TRBV3-1 (or the pseudogene TRBV3-2) and TRBJ1-2, with D possibly matching TRBD1 (6 bases). Trimming shortened V by 3 bases and J by 5 bases, and 25 bases separated the two germline ends. This CDR3 has 18 residues. Germline V lookup: CDR1 LGHDT, CDR2 YNNKEL (reference sequence). The CDR3: CASSQTLNLGPGEYGYTF. In DNA form, the CDR3 reads TGTGCCAGCAGCCAGACCTTAAACCTCGGGCCAGGGGAATATGGCTACACCTTC.

A single count supports this clone. This chain connects TRBV3-1 (or the pseudogene TRBV3-2) to TRBJ1-4; unclear D gene. V lost 5 bases and J lost 8, with 9 bases in between. CDR1 and CDR2 (germline): LGHDT, YNNKEL (reference sequence). CDR3 length: 12 residues. The CDR3 region has the DNA TGTGCCAGCAGCTTATTCGAAGAAAAACTGTTTTTT. Its protein is CASSLFEEKLFF.

This clone was seen only a few times. The junction departs from the called germline gene at one end, perhaps through a read error. J is TRBJ1-2 and V is TRBV28; 9 positions agree with TRBD1. From germline, CDR1 is MDHEN and CDR2 SYDVKM. The CDR3 has 12 amino acids. The CDR3 here is CASSLRDRALPF. CDR3 DNA sequence: TGTGCCAGCAGTTTAAGGGACAGGGCTTTACCCTTC.

In DNA, the CDR3 is TGTGCCAGCAGCCTCGGGGCCCGGGGAGAAGAGACCCAGTACTTC. Translating gives CASSLGARGEETQYF. This chain uses TRBV5-8 with TRBJ2-5; D possibly uses TRBD1 or TRBD2 (5 bases each). Germline V lookup: CDR1 SGHTS, CDR2 YDEGEE. The V end was cut by 4 bases, the J end by 3 bases, with 16 bases between. This CDR3 is built from 15 residues.

The V call is TRBV21-1, the J call TRBJ1-2. TRBV21-1 is a documented pseudogene. The CDR3 is made up of 16 amino acids. The CDR3 loop reads CASSKIRRFRKDKYTF. The CDR3 DNA sequence: TGTGCCAGCAGCAAAATTCGGCGGTTCCGCAAAGACAAATACACCTTC.

CDR3 bases: TGTGCCAGCGCAGGACAGGGAGGCGAGACCCAGTACTTC. This encodes CASAGQGGETQYF. The chain combines TRBV6-5 with TRBJ2-5; 8 bases fit TRBD1. CDR3 length: 13 residues. V shed 8 bases and J 5 bases; nucleotides not matched to a gene: 7. CDR1 is MNHEY, CDR2 SVGAGI, per germline.

The chain links TRBV6-5 to TRBJ1-4; 8 bases match TRBD1. The ends lost 4 bases at V and 8 bases at J; junction bases unmatched: 9. CDR1 MNHEY and CDR2 SVGAGI come from the germline V gene. This CDR3 is 15 amino acids long. For the CDR3, the DNA is TGTGCCAGCAGTTCCCTGACAGGGGCGGAAGAAAAACTGTTTTTT. Translated, it gives CASSSLTGAEEKLFF.

The chain is built from TRBV5-1 and TRBJ2-1, with D unresolved. This CDR3 contains 15 residues. Between the trimmed V and J ends, which lost 1 base and 0 bases, there was a span of 8 bases. Germline V gene lookup returns CDR1 SGHRS and CDR2 YFSETQ. The DNA of the CDR3 is TGCGCCAGCAGCTTGACGACGGGCTCCTACAATGAGCAGTTCTTC. This encodes CASSLTTGSYNEQFF.

The chain links TRBV5-1 to TRBJ1-2; D gene unclear. V was shortened by 2 bases and J by 0 bases, with 8 bases between the two germline ends. Germline CDR1 reads SGHRS; CDR2 reads YFSETQ. CDR3 length equals 14 residues. In DNA form, the CDR3 reads TGCGCCAGCAGCTTACAGTTTGCTAACTATGGCTACACCTTC. Translating gives CASSLQFANYGYTF. The whole variable domain, filled in from reference TRBV5-1 and TRBJ1-2, reads KAGVTQTPRYLIKTRGQQVTLSCSPISGHRSVSWYQQTPGQGLQFLFEYFSETQRNKGNFPGRFSGRQFSNSRSEMNVSTLELGDSALYLCASSLQFANYGYTFGSGTRLTVV.

This clone showed up just once. The V and J genes are TRBV19 and TRBJ1-3, with D possibly being TRBD1 (5 bases). There are 17 residues in the CDR3. Trimming shortened V by 5 bases and J by 0 bases, and 17 bases separated the two germline ends. Germline assignment: CDR1 LNHDA and CDR2 SQIVND (reference sequence). The CDR3 nucleotides read TGTGCCAGTAGTCCGTCCGTTCGGGACGCCTCTGGAAACACCATATATTTT. Protein sequence: CASSPSVRDASGNTIYF.

This clone was detected once. This rearrangement joins TRBV7-4 to TRBJ1-5; D ambiguous. Germline V gives CDR1 SGHVT, CDR2 SQSDAQ. The V gene lost 1 base and the J gene lost 4 bases, with 5 bases spanning the gap. The CDR3 consists of 13 residues. In DNA form, the CDR3 reads TGTGCCAGCAGCTTAGTTGGGAATCAGCCCCAGCATTTT. Translated, it gives CASSLVGNQPQHF.

In DNA form, the CDR3 reads TGTGCCAGCAGCAAAGACCCCAGGGTTTTATACGAGCAGTACTTC. Encoded protein: CASSKDPRVLYEQYF. This chain joins TRBV21-1 and TRBJ2-7; the table gives TRBD1 as D, unverified against the DNA. TRBV21-1 is noted as a pseudogene. The CDR3 is 15 residues long.

This rearrangement joins TRBV6-5 to TRBJ1-1, with no clear D. V was pared by 7 bases and J by 3 bases, with 12 bases between. The length of the CDR3 is 13 residues. The V gene's germline CDR1 is MNHEY and CDR2 SVGAGI. The CDR3 loop is CASKEISDTEAFF. As DNA, the CDR3 is TGTGCCAGCAAGGAGATCTCTGACACTGAAGCTTTCTTT.

This clone has just one count. The V gene is TRBV2, the J gene TRBJ2-7; D uncertain. Trimming took off 8 bases at V and 0 bases at J, with 11 bases between the two ends. The CDR3 sequence is 13 residues long. Germline assignment: CDR1 SNHLY and CDR2 FYNNEI. In DNA form, the CDR3 reads TGTGCCAGCTTCGACGAGGACTCCTACGAGCAGTACTTC. Translating it yields CASFDEDSYEQYF.

The rearrangement uses TRBV6-2 or TRBV6-3 and TRBJ1-1; D not resolved. Per the germline V gene, CDR1 is MNHEY and CDR2 is SVGEGT. Trimming shortened V by 0 bases and J by 2 bases, and 10 bases separated the two germline ends. This CDR3 has 15 residues. As DNA, the CDR3 is TGTGCCAGCAGTTACTCGTCCATTCTAAACACTGAAGCTTTCTTT. Amino acids: CASSYSSILNTEAFF.

The rearrangement links TRBV7-2 to TRBJ2-7, with 10 bases lining up with TRBD2. Germline V gives CDR1 SGHTA, CDR2 FQGNSA. Trimming removed 6 bases from V and 6 bases from J; junction bases left unmatched: 14. The CDR3 runs to 16 residues. CDR3 nucleotides: TGTGCCAGCAGAGGTAGCGGCACTAGCGGGACCGCCGAGCAGTACTTC. Protein: CASRGSGTSGTAEQYF. The whole variable domain, remainder taken from reference TRBV7-2 and TRBJ2-7, is GAGVSQSPSNKVTEKGKDVELRCDPISGHTALYWYRQSLGQGLEFLIYFQGNSAPDKSGLPSDRFSAERTGGSVSTLTIQRTQQEDSAVYLCASRGSGTSGTAEQYFGPGTRLTVT.